What follows describes a single T cell receptor beta chain. This record belongs to a study of yellow fever vaccine responses in identical twins. TCRdb reprocessed the RT-PCR reads with MiXCR, giving one entry per CDR3 protein. The sample shows approximately 990 distinct CDR3 sequences, roughly 80% of them seen only once. CDR3 size: 12 residues. Germline V gene lookup returns CDR1 SNHLY and CDR2 FYNNEI. Trimming took 9 bases from V and 5 from J, leaving 11 bases between them. Sequencing was performed on T cells from blood (PBMCs), unsorted or a sorted subset (not recorded which), taken before or after yellow fever vaccination (not recorded which). The chain recombines TRBV2 with TRBJ2-1; D perhaps matches TRBD2 (5 bases). The TCR sequence derives from a female donor who received the yellow fever vaccine. The CDR3 reads CARTTTDNEQFF. In DNA, the CDR3 is TGTGCCAGGACTACTACCGACAATGAGCAGTTCTTC.